This T cell receptor beta chain was captured in a study of T cell responses to AZD1222 COVID-19 vaccine. Trimming stripped 6 bases from V and 4 bases from J, with 7 bases between. Germline V gene data show CDR1 as KGHSH and CDR2 as LQKENI. This CDR3 region has 12 residues. Produced via immunoSEQ multiplex PCR; TCRdb's table is partial and in-frame only. Of about 96,000 clones in the sample, 85% to 90% are singletons; the top ten hold approximately 25%. The J gene is TRBJ2-1, the V gene TRBV18, with a possible D match to TRBD2 (6 bases). The sample here was peripheral blood, taken on day 0 of AZD1222 vaccination. This receptor was obtained from an adult in good health. The CDR3 sequence is CASSGGYNEQFF. The CDR3 coding sequence is TGTGCCAGCTCGGGGGGTTACAATGAGCAGTTCTTC.